This T cell receptor (beta chain) was captured by sequencing in a study of cytomegalovirus exposure and HLA in healthy donors. Study context: The 90 to 150 validation repertoires matched the 666 first-cohort repertoires in platform, a later analysis reported. General study points: The study recorded fewer than 200 TCR beta chains that were cytomegalovirus-associated.

TCRdb keeps only in-frame clones here, not all; method: immunoSEQ multiplex PCR. Here the sample spans under 200,000 clones, around 92% being singletons. The junction had 1 base not matched to a gene; V was cut back by 5 bases and J by 7 bases. The germline V gene encodes CDR1 SEHNR and CDR2 FQNEAQ (reference sequence). CDR3 length: 12 residues. Notes on this clone: Its antigen is as yet unknown.

Donors were drawn from the roughly 120-subject validation cohort, separate from the approximately 670-subject first cohort. The clonotype comes from a man aged 18 to 35 in good health and CMV-seropositive. This chain uses TRBV7-9 with TRBJ2-2; the match to TRBD1 covers 7 bases. The source material was PBMCs. The CDR3 nucleotides read TGTGCCAGCAGCGACAGGGTCGGGGAGCTGTTTTTT. Translating it yields CASSDRVGELFF.